Sequencing of this T cell receptor (beta chain) was carried out in a study of blood T cell repertoires in COVID-19. This clone was detected only once. Germline CDR1 LNHDA, CDR2 SQIVND (reference sequence). This CDR3 is built from 15 residues. The V and J ends lost 5 bases and 4 bases, in that order; junction bases with no gene match: 10. Measured with immunoSEQ multiplex PCR; TCRdb has only the in-frame clones, and not every one. Counted here are over 150,000 clones, roughly nine tenths occurring once; the ten biggest clones make up 0.55%. Sequencing was carried out using peripheral blood. V usage is TRBV19 and J usage is TRBJ1-1; 7 nucleotides line up with TRBD1. The clonotype comes from a man in his fifties or sixties with acute or convalescent COVID-19. The CDR3 bases are TGTGCCAGTAGTCTGACAGGGCTTAGCGGCACTGAAGCTTTCTTT. It translates to CASSLTGLSGTEAFF.